This is a list of T cell receptor beta chains from one sample in a study of response to subunit inactivated influenza vaccine. MiXCR was run by TCRdb on the RT-PCR reads, yielding one entry per CDR3 protein. The sample lists approximately 700,000 distinct CDR3 sequences; approximately 13% were seen once. The material was PBMCs from blood, obtained 14 to 15 days before vaccination. These receptors were taken from a middle-aged man who received an inactivated influenza vaccine. Each CDR3 is given with its conserved first and last residue. The D gene is left open where the match is weak. Clone size, where shown, is once, few, many, or a class for clones that have expanded.

TRBJ2-7	few	TRBV28	-	TGTGCCAGCGCCCGGGCCCCCCCCTACGAGCAGTACTTC	CASARAPPYEQYF
TRBJ2-7	few	TRBV5-1	-	TGCGCCAGCAGCTTGGCCGGGGATCTACCCTACGAGCAGTACTTC	CASSLAGDLPYEQYF
TRBJ1-5	many	TRBV29-1	TRBD1	TGCAGCGTCGGTGGACAGGGAGGTCAGCCCCAGCATTTT	CSVGGQGGQPQHF
TRBJ1-1	many	TRBV5-6	-	TGTGCCAGCAGCTTTGGCACTTGGAACACTGAAGCTTTCTTT	CASSFGTWNTEAFF
TRBJ2-7	-	TRBV5-1	TRBD1	TGCGCCAGCAGCCCATCTTCAACAGGGGGCAGGGGCTACGAGCAGTACTTC	CASSPSSTGGRGYEQYF
TRBJ2-1	few	TRBV7-6	TRBD2	TGTGCCAGCAGCTTAGCGGAGCTAGCGGGCATACAGTTCTTC	CASSLAELAGIQFF
TRBJ2-7	-	TRBV28	TRBD1	TGTGCCAGCAGTTTAAGGGGTCGGACAGGACCGATAGCCTACGAGCAGTACTTC	CASSLRGRTGPIAYEQYF
TRBJ2-2	-	TRBV27	TRBD2	TGTGCCAGCAGTCTAGTATGGACTAGCGGGAACACCGGGGAGCTGTTTTTT	CASSLVWTSGNTGELFF
TRBJ2-2	many	TRBV28	-	TGTGCCAGCAGTTTAGGACCGATGAGACCCGGGGAGCTGTTTTTT	CASSLGPMRPGELFF
TRBJ2-2	-	TRBV4-1	TRBD1	TGCGCCAGCAGCTACCAACAGGGGGCGAACACCGGGGAGCTGTTTTTT	CASSYQQGANTGELFF
TRBJ2-2	many	TRBV4-3	TRBD2	TGCGCCAGCAGCCAAGACTGGGGACTACGGAACACCGGGGAGCTGTTTTTT	CASSQDWGLRNTGELFF
TRBJ1-1	few	TRBV29-1	-	TGCAGCGTTGAACAGGCCACTGAAGCTTTCTTT	CSVEQATEAFF
TRBJ2-5	many	TRBV10-1	-	TGCGCCAGCAGTGCCGGAGGGGAGACCCAGTACTTC	CASSAGGETQYF
TRBJ1-6	-	TRBV6-1	-	TGTGCCAGCATAACAGCAACCTATAATTCACCCCTCCACTTT	CASITATYNSPLHF
TRBJ2-2	once	TRBV30	-	TGTGCCTGGGGGGGACACTACACCGGGGAGCTGTTTTTT	CAWGGHYTGELFF
TRBJ1-6	-	TRBV7-6	-	TGTGCCAGCAGCTTAGAGGGTAGTGGCTATAATTCACCCCTCCACTTT	CASSLEGSGYNSPLHF
TRBJ2-1	few	TRBV7-6	TRBD2	TGTGCCAGCAGCTTCCGGGCGAGCGGGGTGGGTTCCTACAATGAGCAGTTCTTC	CASSFRASGVGSYNEQFF
TRBJ2-3	-	TRBV3-1	-	TGTGCCAGCAGCCAACAGGCGGGCGCAGATACGCAGTATTTT	CASSQQAGADTQYF
TRBJ1-1	few	TRBV6-1	TRBD1	TGTGCCAGCAGTGCCAGGGACAGGGGGCATCACGGAGCTTTCTTT	CASSARDRGHHGAFF
TRBJ2-7	-	TRBV14	TRBD1	TGTGCCAGCGGGACAGGGCTCCCCTACGAGCAGTACTTC	CASGTGLPYEQYF
TRBJ2-2	-	TRBV10-3	-	TGTGCCATCAGGCCAGACCACACCGGGGAGCTGTTTTTT	CAIRPDHTGELFF
TRBJ2-7	-	TRBV18	TRBD1	TGTGCCAGCTCACCCGGCCACAGGGGCTACGAGCAGTACTTC	CASSPGHRGYEQYF
TRBJ2-3	-	TRBV20-1	-	TGCAGTGCTAGAGCGGGGGTACCGGGGGATACGCAGTATTTT	CSARAGVPGDTQYF
TRBJ1-4	-	TRBV20-1	-	TGCAGTCCTCGAGGGTTACATGAAAAACTGTTTTTT	CSPRGLHEKLFF
TRBJ2-1	-	TRBV15	-	TGTGCCACCAGCAACGCAGGGAATGAGCAGTTCTTC	CATSNAGNEQFF
TRBJ1-5	few	TRBV20-1	-	TGCAGTGCTACCCGACAGTTGAACAATCAGCCCCAGCATTTT	CSATRQLNNQPQHF
TRBJ1-4	-	TRBV9	-	TGTGCCAGCAGCGTAGGTGGGGCGAGTAATGAAAAACTGTTTTTT	CASSVGGASNEKLFF
TRBJ2-1	-	TRBV7-2	-	TGTGCCAGCAGCTTAGCCCTGGGGGATCAGTTCTTC	CASSLALGDQFF
TRBJ1-1	few	TRBV3-1	-	TGTGCCAGCAGCCAAGAGGGGAACCCTGGGAACACTGAAGCTTTCTTT	CASSQEGNPGNTEAFF
TRBJ2-1	few	TRBV6-4	-	TGTGCCAGCCGGGACAGGGGATTCACCGGGACTAGCGTCTCCTACAATGAGCAGTTCTTC	CASRDRGFTGTSVSYNEQFF